This TCR beta chain was documented in a study of blood T cell repertoires in COVID-19. Study context: Collection of acute and convalescent COVID-19 samples took place in the United States, Italy and Spain. T cells, B-cell-depleted T cells, or PBMCs provided the cDNA or gDNA that served as material.

CDR3 size: 12 residues. CDR1 and CDR2 (germline): SEHNR, FQNEAQ (reference sequence). Trimming pared 5 bases from V and 6 bases from J, leaving 10 bases between. Authors' methods: Quantification of nucleated cells was approximated via reference gene primer amplification. Sequencing used immunoSEQ multiplex PCR; TCRdb keeps in-frame clones, though not all of them. V and J calls and clone size follow that table, whereas D and trimming were derived from the DNA. Here the sample spans around 300,000 clones, roughly 87% being singletons. The clonotype comes from a man younger than 30 with active or convalescent COVID-19. The rearrangement joins TRBV7-9 to TRBJ1-1, with D tentatively TRBD1 (6 bases). Sample: peripheral blood. CDR3 region: CASSRSGAEAFF. As DNA, the CDR3 is TGTGCCAGCAGCCGTTCAGGGGCTGAAGCTTTCTTT. The entire variable domain, with the rest obtained from reference TRBV7-9 and TRBJ1-1, is as follows: DTGVSQNPRHKITKRGQNVTFRCDPISEHNRLYWYRQTLGQGPEFLTYFQNEAQLEKSRLLSDRFSAERPKGSFSTLEIQRTEQGDSAMYLCASSRSGAEAFFGQGTRLTVV.